The rows below give T cell receptor beta chains drawn from one sample of a study of blood T cell repertoires in COVID-19. Sequencing used immunoSEQ multiplex PCR; TCRdb keeps in-frame clones, though not all of them. The table has approximately 130,000 clones, 81% seen once. Sequenced material: peripheral blood. These receptors all stem from an older woman with active or convalescent COVID-19. Both conserved end residues are part of each CDR3. The order of the fields is D gene, J gene, V gene, clone size, CDR3 protein, CDR3 DNA. The D gene is left open where the match is weak. The size field is filled for only some rows; it gives once, few, many or a size class.

TRBD1 TRBJ2-1 TRBV6-5 . CASSDLGTGSNEQFF TGTGCCAGCAGCGATCTGGGGACAGGGAGCAATGAGCAGTTCTTC
. TRBJ1-2 TRBV2 . CARQGRSGYTF TGTGCCAGGCAGGGGAGAAGTGGCTACACCTTC
. TRBJ1-1 TRBV5-1 . CASTSWAGDTEAFF TGCGCCAGCACCTCATGGGCAGGGGACACTGAAGCTTTCTTT
. TRBJ1-5 TRBV2 few CASSGQSNNQPQHF TGTGCCAGCAGTGGACAGAGCAACAATCAGCCCCAGCATTTT
TRBD2 TRBJ2-1 TRBV11-2 . CASSLRASGNGEQFF TGTGCCAGCAGCTTAAGGGCTAGCGGGAACGGTGAGCAGTTCTTC
TRBD1 TRBJ2-2 TRBV2 . CASNWDRASGELFF TGTGCCAGCAATTGGGACAGGGCCTCCGGGGAGCTGTTTTTT
TRBD1 TRBJ1-2 TRBV7-2 once CASSFDRVYGYTF TGTGCCAGCAGCTTTGACAGGGTGTATGGCTACACCTTC
. TRBJ2-2 TRBV7-2 . CASWKSRGAVGTGELFF TGTGCCAGCTGGAAGTCTCGGGGGGCGGTGGGCACCGGGGAGCTGTTTTTT
TRBD1 TRBJ1-2 TRBV19 . CASSIAGTVNYGYTF TGTGCCAGTAGTATAGCAGGGACAGTGAACTATGGCTACACCTTC
. TRBJ1-2 TRBV7-2 . CASSLALTVSGYTF TGTGCCAGCAGCTTAGCGCTAACAGTCAGCGGCTACACCTTC
. TRBJ1-1 TRBV19 . CASSIPGRTEAFF TGTGCCAGTAGTATCCCAGGTCGTACTGAAGCTTTCTTT
TRBD1 TRBJ1-2 TRBV24-1 once CATSGQGVGYTF TGTGCCACCAGCGGACAGGGGGTTGGCTACACCTTC
. TRBJ2-3 TRBV7-2 . CASSLEVRRGDTQYF TGTGCCAGCAGCTTAGAAGTGCGCCGAGGAGATACGCAGTATTTT
. TRBJ2-7 TRBV25-1 . CASSVVDEQYF TGTGCCAGCAGTGTTGTCGACGAGCAGTACTTC